This TCR beta chain was profiled in a study of T cells after yellow fever vaccination. Across the whole study: Low-cell-number fractions were prepared with SMART-Seq v4 Ultra Low Input. Whole-study findings and limits: The secondary response showed a weaker magnitude and a faster peak, day 5 versus 15.

V lost 1 base and J 9 bases, leaving 12 bases between the germline ends. There are 13 residues in the CDR3. CDR1 is SGHTA and CDR2 is FQGNSA in the germline V gene. The 5'RACE template-switching step produced TCR cDNA and added a universal primer site and UMIs. TCRdb passed the 5' RACE reads through MiXCR, listing each CDR3 protein once. The sample includes approximately 450,000 distinct CDR3 sequences, roughly a sixth of them seen just once. With regard to this clonotype: Its antigen remains unidentified.

The sequence derives from a man younger than 35 who received the YFV17D yellow fever vaccine. Material: PBMCs, obtained before the yellow fever booster vaccination. The V gene is TRBV7-2, the J gene TRBJ2-5; D not resolved. Written as DNA, the CDR3 is TGTGCCAGCAGCTTAGGGTCGGAAAGGGCCCAGTACTTC. Translation: CASSLGSERAQYF.